The 20 T cell receptor beta chains in this list originate from one sample, sequenced in a study of cytomegalovirus exposure and HLA in healthy donors. Primers for the PCR totalled 60 Vbeta and 13 Jbeta. Clones were read by immunoSEQ multiplex PCR, and TCRdb kept only the in-frame ones, dropping some. The table includes 150,000 to 200,000 clones, 60% to 80% detected once. Material: PBMCs. These receptors were obtained from a woman aged 45 to 65 in good health and CMV-seropositive.

The chain carries TRBV5-4 and TRBJ2-3; TRBD2 matches 7 bases. Losses at the gene ends were 0 bases for V and 1 base for J; bases not matched to a gene: 8. This CDR3 comprises 17 residues. CDR1 is SGHNT, CDR2 YYREEE, per germline (reference sequence). The CDR3 DNA follows: TGTGCCAGCAGCTTGGCCGTTGGGGGAGGGCGCACAGATACGCAGTATTTT. This translates into CASSLAVGGGRTDTQYF.

The V call is TRBV5-1, the J call TRBJ2-1; 7 bases are shared with TRBD1. Looked up from germline, CDR1 is SGHRS and CDR2 is YFSETQ. This CDR3 is 14 amino acids long. Trimming removed 0 bases from V and 8 bases from J; junction bases left unmatched: 5. The CDR3 DNA reads as TGCGCCAGCAGCTTGGACAGGACAGGCGATGAGCAGTTCTTC. It is translated as CASSLDRTGDEQFF.

The V and J genes are TRBV5-3 and TRBJ2-7, with 9 bases matching TRBD1. TRBV5-3 is sorted into the ORF group, with uncertain function. The V segment lost 8 bases and the J segment 2 bases; nucleotides outside the gene matches: 8. The CDR3 is 14 amino acids. The CDR3 reads CARTPGQGAYEQYF. The CDR3 DNA follows: TGTGCCAGGACACCGGGACAGGGAGCCTACGAGCAGTACTTC.

This chain joins TRBV7-9 and TRBJ2-3, with D uncertain. CDR3 length equals 15 residues. From germline, CDR1 is SEHNR and CDR2 FQNEAQ (reference sequence). Trimming cost V 5 bases and J 2 bases, with 14 bases left between them. The CDR3 DNA is TGTGCCAGCAGCGGAAAATGGCGGATCACAGATACGCAGTATTTT. Residues: CASSGKWRITDTQYF.

This rearrangement joins TRBV7-3 to TRBJ2-1; 15 bases agree with TRBD2. The CDR3 runs 16 residues. V was pared by 4 bases and J by 8 bases, with 6 bases of the junction left unmatched. The germline CDR1 and CDR2 sequences are SGHTA and FQGTGA. The CDR3 DNA follows: TGTGCCAGCAGCTCAGGGGGACTAGCGGGAGGATATGAGCAGTTCTTC. Translated, it gives CASSSGGLAGGYEQFF.

The chain recombines TRBV19 with TRBJ1-6, with 7 bases lining up with TRBD1. The CDR3 contains 15 residues. After removal of 6 bases from V and 5 bases from J, the junction contained 7 bases not matched to a gene. The germline gives CDR1 LNHDA, CDR2 SQIVND (reference sequence). The CDR3 reads CASSIPGGHNSPLHF. CDR3 in DNA: TGTGCCAGTAGCATACCAGGGGGTCATAATTCACCCCTCCACTTT.

This clone was counted only a few times. The J gene is TRBJ1-5, the V gene TRBV19, with 8 nucleotides matching TRBD1. The CDR3 spans 16 residues. Germline assignment: CDR1 LNHDA and CDR2 SQIVND (reference sequence). Trimming removed 5 bases from V and 0 bases from J; junction bases left unmatched: 6. CDR3 nucleotides: TGTGCCAGTAGTTCCCGGACAGGGTATAGCAATCAGCCCCAGCATTTT. This translates into CASSSRTGYSNQPQHF.

CDR3 DNA sequence: TGTGCCAGCAGCTTAGGGACAGGGGTGGTCTATGGCTACACCTTC. Protein sequence: CASSLGTGVVYGYTF. This chain links TRBV7-2 with TRBJ1-2; 9 bases match TRBD1. The germline CDR1 and CDR2 sequences are SGHTA and FQGNSA. V gave up 1 base and J gave up 4 bases; unmatched junction bases: 4. This CDR3 is 15 amino acids long.

The rearrangement links TRBV7-8 to TRBJ1-4; 8 bases agree with TRBD1. This CDR3 comprises 15 residues. V shed 8 bases and J 7 bases; nucleotides not matched to a gene: 12. Germline V CDR1 and CDR2: SGHVS, FQNEAQ. The CDR3 protein is CASGALTGESEKLFF. The CDR3 DNA is TGTGCCAGCGGCGCCCTGACAGGGGAGAGTGAAAAACTGTTTTTT.

This clone was seen only a few times. The V gene is TRBV15, the J gene TRBJ1-4, with 7 positions matching TRBD1. This CDR3 region has 15 residues. Germline lookup yields CDR1 LNHNV and CDR2 YYDKDF (reference sequence). The J segment lost 0 bases and the V segment lost 5 bases, leaving 3 bases of the junction unmatched. For the CDR3, the DNA is TGTGCCACCAGCTACGACAGGGCAACTAATGAAAAACTGTTTTTT. This sequence encodes CATSYDRATNEKLFF.

J is TRBJ2-7 and V is TRBV19; 9 nucleotides align to TRBD1. Germline V gene lookup returns CDR1 LNHDA and CDR2 SQIVND (reference sequence). The CDR3 totals 17 residues. Trimming took 2 bases from V and 1 from J; bases not matched to a gene: 9. This CDR3 is CASSIQVVGQGSYEQYF. CDR3 sequence (DNA): TGTGCCAGTAGTATACAGGTTGTCGGACAGGGGTCCTACGAGCAGTACTTC.

This clone was counted a few times. The V and J genes are TRBV5-4 and TRBJ2-7; no firm D call. Germline lookup yields CDR1 SGHNT and CDR2 YYREEE (reference sequence). CDR3 size: 14 residues. Deletions cut 4 bases from V and 4 bases from J, with 15 bases between. The CDR3 DNA is TGTGCCAGCAGCCCCGACCCAGACATGTACGAGCAGTACTTC. Its protein product is CASSPDPDMYEQYF.

CDR3 amino acids: CASSDRGVGQPQHF. CDR3 coding DNA: TGTGCCAGCAGTGACAGGGGAGTTGGTCAGCCCCAGCATTTT. J is TRBJ1-5 and V is TRBV2; a possible D gene is TRBD1 (6 bases). The V end was cut by 3 bases, the J end by 6 bases, with 12 bases between. CDR1 is SNHLY, CDR2 FYNNEI, per germline. The CDR3 length is 14 residues.

The rearrangement joins TRBV2 to TRBJ2-7; D is possibly TRBD1 (7 bases). The germline gives CDR1 SNHLY, CDR2 FYNNEI. V was trimmed by 6 bases and J by 6 bases, leaving 18 bases between them. This CDR3 spans 14 amino acids. This CDR3 is CASSRRRGLPEQYF. DNA for the CDR3: TGTGCCAGCAGCCGTCGGAGGGGGCTCCCCGAGCAGTACTTC.

This chain connects TRBV7-6 to TRBJ1-2; no clear D. The CDR3 is made up of 16 amino acids. The V end lost 4 bases, the J end lost 5 bases, and 20 bases lay between the germline ends. Germline V gene sequence: CDR1 SGHVS, CDR2 FNYEAQ. In DNA, the CDR3 is TGTGCCAGCAGCTCCGTCGATGCGGGATTAACTTATGGCTACACCTTC. As protein: CASSSVDAGLTYGYTF. Variable domain in full (rest from reference TRBV7-6 and TRBJ1-2): GAGVSQSPRYKVTKRGQDVALRCDPISGHVSLYWYRQALGQGPEFLTYFNYEAQQDKSGLPNDRFSAERPEGSISTLTIQRTEQRDSAMYRCASSSVDAGLTYGYTFGSGTRLTVV.

The gene calls are TRBV5-4 and TRBJ2-1, with D perhaps matching TRBD2 (6 bases). Germline CDR1 SGHNT, CDR2 YYREEE (reference sequence). Trimming left V 3 bases short and J 7 bases short, with 17 bases between. CDR3 size: 15 residues. The CDR3 bases are TGTGCCAGCAGCTGGGACTCAATCACGGCTAATGAGCAGTTCTTC. This translates into CASSWDSITANEQFF. Using reference TRBV5-4 and TRBJ2-1 for the parts outside the CDR3, the full variable domain is ETGVTQSPTHLIKTRGQQVTLRCSSQSGHNTVSWYQQALGQGPQFIFQYYREEENGRGNFPPRFSGLQFPNYSSELNVNALELDDSALYLCASSWDSITANEQFFGPGTRLTVL.

The V call is TRBV5-6, the J call TRBJ2-3; no clear D gene. Between the trimmed V and J ends, which lost 3 bases and 5 bases, there was a span of 13 bases. Germline V CDR1 and CDR2: SGHDT, YYEEEE. The CDR3 consists of 14 residues. CDR3 protein: CASSWRGSRDTQYF. CDR3 in DNA: TGTGCCAGCAGCTGGCGCGGCTCCAGAGATACGCAGTATTTT.

The gene calls are TRBV10-3 and TRBJ1-2, with 9 bases identical to TRBD1. The germline CDR1 and CDR2 sequences are ENHRY and SYGVKD. With V trimmed by 10 bases and J by 2 bases, 8 bases remained unmatched. CDR3 size: 14 residues. For the CDR3, the DNA is TGTGCCACCTCATGGGGACAGGGAAACTATGGCTACACCTTC. As protein: CATSWGQGNYGYTF.

The chain carries TRBV7-2 and TRBJ1-2; tentatively, D is TRBD1 (5 bases). The V end lost 1 base, the J end lost 1 base, and 10 bases lay between the germline ends. The CDR3 loop spans 15 amino acids. Per germline, CDR1 SGHTA and CDR2 FQGNSA. CDR3 DNA: TGTGCCAGCAGCTTAGAGGCGGGGGTTAACTATGGCTACACCTTC. Translation: CASSLEAGVNYGYTF. Based on the CDR3 plus reference TRBV7-2 and TRBJ1-2, the full variable domain is GAGVSQSPSNKVTEKGKDVELRCDPISGHTALYWYRQSLGQGLEFLIYFQGNSAPDKSGLPSDRFSAERTGGSVSTLTIQRTQQEDSAVYLCASSLEAGVNYGYTFGSGTRLTVV.

This chain links TRBV2 with TRBJ2-2; perhaps TRBD1 as D (6 bases). The ends were cut back, 9 bases at V and 1 base at J, with 12 bases in the middle. Germline CDR1 reads SNHLY; CDR2 reads FYNNEI. The CDR3 is 14 amino acids. The CDR3 loop reads CARGKTGNTGELFF. The DNA for the CDR3 is TGTGCCAGGGGAAAGACAGGGAACACCGGGGAGCTGTTTTTT.